This TCR beta chain was identified in a study of cytomegalovirus exposure and HLA in healthy donors. General study results and limits: As a later analysis revealed, the rate of TCR association differed by HLA locus, with DRB1 most and HLA-C fewest. Later analysis identified several of the most significant clusters that appeared linked to common viral pathogens. Later genetic work tied a missense DCLRE1C variant to beta-chain V and J trimming.

This clone appeared once. Its antigen is as yet unknown. Both 60 Vbeta primers and 13 Jbeta primers went into the PCR. Clones were read by immunoSEQ multiplex PCR, and TCRdb kept only the in-frame ones, dropping some. The sample has 90,000 to 150,000 clones, 15% seen once. With 6 bases clipped from V and 3 bases from J, the junction kept 7 bases outside the gene matches. The CDR3 is 15 residues long. Germline V gives CDR1 MNHNY, CDR2 SVGAGI (reference sequence). The sequence was collected from a woman in her late teens or twenties in good health and CMV-seronegative. The chain has TRBV6-6 and TRBJ2-3, with 9 bases matching TRBD2. The sequenced material came from PBMCs. The CDR3 region is CASRESGGFTDTQYF. As DNA, the CDR3 is TGTGCCAGCAGGGAAAGCGGGGGGTTTACAGATACGCAGTATTTT.